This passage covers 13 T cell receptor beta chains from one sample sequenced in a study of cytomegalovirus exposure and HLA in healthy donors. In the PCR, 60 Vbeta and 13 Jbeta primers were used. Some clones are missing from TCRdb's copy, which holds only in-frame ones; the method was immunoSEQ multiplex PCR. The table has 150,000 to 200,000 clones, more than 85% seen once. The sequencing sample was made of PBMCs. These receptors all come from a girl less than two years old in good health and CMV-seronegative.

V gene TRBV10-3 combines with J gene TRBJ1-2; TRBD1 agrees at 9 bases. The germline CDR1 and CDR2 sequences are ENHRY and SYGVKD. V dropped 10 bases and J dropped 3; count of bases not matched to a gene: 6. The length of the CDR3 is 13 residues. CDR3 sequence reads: CATWTGADYGYTF. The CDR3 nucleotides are TGTGCCACCTGGACAGGGGCGGACTATGGCTACACCTTC.

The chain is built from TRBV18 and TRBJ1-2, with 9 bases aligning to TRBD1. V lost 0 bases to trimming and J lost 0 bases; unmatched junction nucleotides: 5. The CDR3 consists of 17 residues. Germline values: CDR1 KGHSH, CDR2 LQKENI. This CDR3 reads CASSPPWDRDPNYGYTF. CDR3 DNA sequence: TGTGCCAGCTCACCACCGTGGGACAGGGATCCTAACTATGGCTACACCTTC.

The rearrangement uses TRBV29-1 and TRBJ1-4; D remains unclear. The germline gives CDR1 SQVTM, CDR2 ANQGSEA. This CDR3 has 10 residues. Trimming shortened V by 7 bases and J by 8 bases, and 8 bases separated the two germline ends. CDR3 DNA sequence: TGCAGCGCCGTCGGGGAAAAACTGTTTTTT. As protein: CSAVGEKLFF.

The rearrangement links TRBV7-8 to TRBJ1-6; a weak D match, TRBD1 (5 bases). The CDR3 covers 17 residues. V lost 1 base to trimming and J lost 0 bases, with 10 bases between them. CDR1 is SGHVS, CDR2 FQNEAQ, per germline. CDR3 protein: CASSLDRISSYNSPLHF. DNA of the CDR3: TGTGCCAGCAGCTTAGACAGGATTAGCTCCTATAATTCACCCCTCCACTTT. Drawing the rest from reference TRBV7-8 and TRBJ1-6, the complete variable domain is GAGVSQSPRYKVAKRGQDVALRCDPISGHVSLFWYQQALGQGPEFLTYFQNEAQLDKSGLPSDRFFAERPEGSVSTLKIQRTQQEDSAVYLCASSLDRISSYNSPLHFGNGTRLTVT.

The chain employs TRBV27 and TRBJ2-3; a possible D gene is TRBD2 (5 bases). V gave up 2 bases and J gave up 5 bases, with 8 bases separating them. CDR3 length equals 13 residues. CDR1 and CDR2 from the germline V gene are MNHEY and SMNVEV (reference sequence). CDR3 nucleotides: TGTGCCAGCAGTTTAGGACGGGAAGATACGCAGTATTTT. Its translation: CASSLGREDTQYF.

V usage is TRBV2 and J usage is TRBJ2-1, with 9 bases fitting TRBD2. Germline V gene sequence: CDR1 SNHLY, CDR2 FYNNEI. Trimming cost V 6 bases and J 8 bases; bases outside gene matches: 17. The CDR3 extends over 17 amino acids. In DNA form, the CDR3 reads TGTGCCAGCAGCCGGACCCCCTGGTCTAGCGGGATCGATGAGCAGTTCTTC. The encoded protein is CASSRTPWSSGIDEQFF.

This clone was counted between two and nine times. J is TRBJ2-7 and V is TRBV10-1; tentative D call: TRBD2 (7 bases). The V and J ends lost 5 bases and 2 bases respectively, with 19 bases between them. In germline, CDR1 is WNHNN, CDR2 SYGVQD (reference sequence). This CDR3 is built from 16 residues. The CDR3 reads CASSWVGGGSTYEQYF. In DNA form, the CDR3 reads TGCGCCAGCAGTTGGGTGGGAGGGGGGTCGACCTACGAGCAGTACTTC.

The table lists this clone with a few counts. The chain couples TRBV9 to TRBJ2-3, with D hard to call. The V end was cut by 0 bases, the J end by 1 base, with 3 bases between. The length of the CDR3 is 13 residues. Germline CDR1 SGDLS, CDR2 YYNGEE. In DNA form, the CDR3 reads TGTGCCAGCAGCGTAGGGCGCACAGATACGCAGTATTTT. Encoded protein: CASSVGRTDTQYF.

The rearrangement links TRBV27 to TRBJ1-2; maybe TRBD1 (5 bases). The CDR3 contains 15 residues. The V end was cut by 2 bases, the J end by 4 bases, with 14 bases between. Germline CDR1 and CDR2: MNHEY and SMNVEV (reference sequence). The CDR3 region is CASSLEGKGGYGYTF. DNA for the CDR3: TGTGCCAGCAGTTTAGAGGGGAAGGGAGGCTATGGCTACACCTTC.

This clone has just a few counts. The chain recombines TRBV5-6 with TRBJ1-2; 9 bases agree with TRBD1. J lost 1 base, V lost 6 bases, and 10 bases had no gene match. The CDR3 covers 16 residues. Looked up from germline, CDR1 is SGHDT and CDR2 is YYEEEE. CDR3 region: CASTEWTGDFNYGYTF. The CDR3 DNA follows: TGTGCCAGCACCGAGTGGACAGGGGATTTTAACTATGGCTACACCTTC.

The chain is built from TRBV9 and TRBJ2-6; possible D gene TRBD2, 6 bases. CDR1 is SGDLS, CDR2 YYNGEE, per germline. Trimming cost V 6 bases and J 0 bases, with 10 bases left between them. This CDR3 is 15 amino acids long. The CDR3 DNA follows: TGTGCCAGCACCTGGGGGGTCTCTGGGGCCAACGTCCTGACTTTC. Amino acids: CASTWGVSGANVLTF.

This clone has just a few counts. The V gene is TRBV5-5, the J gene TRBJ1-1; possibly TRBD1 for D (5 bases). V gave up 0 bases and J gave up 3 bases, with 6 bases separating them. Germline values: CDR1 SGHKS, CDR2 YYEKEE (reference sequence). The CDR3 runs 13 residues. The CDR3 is CASSLGRDTEAFF. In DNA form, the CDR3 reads TGTGCCAGCAGCTTGGGCAGGGACACTGAAGCTTTCTTT.

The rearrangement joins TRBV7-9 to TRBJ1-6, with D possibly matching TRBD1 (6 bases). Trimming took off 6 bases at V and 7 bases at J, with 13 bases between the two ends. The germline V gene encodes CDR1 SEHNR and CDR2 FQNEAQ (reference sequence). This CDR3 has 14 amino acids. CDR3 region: CASRSGGDNSPLHF. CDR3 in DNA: TGTGCCAGCAGAAGTGGGGGCGACAATTCACCCCTCCACTTT.